The rows below give T cell receptor beta chains drawn from one sample of a study of T cells in Graves' hyperthyroidism and ophthalmopathy. From the multiplex PCR reads, TCRdb called clonotypes with MiXCR, one entry per CDR3 protein. The sample carries 250,000 to 350,000 distinct CDR3 sequences, about 20% recorded once. Sequencing was performed on blood. The receptors stem from a man between 25 and 39 years old with Graves' ophthalmopathy. Both conserved end residues are part of each CDR3. Each record gives: J gene, V gene, D gene, clone size, CDR3 protein, CDR3 DNA. The D gene is left open where the match is weak. Not all rows give a size; the values are once, few, many and, for expanded clones, a class.

J: TRBJ2-3; V: TRBV12-3/TRBV12-4; D: TRBD2; size: -; CDR3: CANSRVAGVVDTQYF; DNA: TGTGCCAACAGTCGGGTAGCGGGAGTGGTAGATACGCAGTATTTT
J: TRBJ2-1; V: TRBV20-1; D: -; size: many; CDR3: CSAHAFQRSTARDEQFF; DNA: TGCAGTGCTCACGCATTCCAGCGGAGTACGGCCCGGGATGAGCAGTTCTTC
J: TRBJ2-3; V: TRBV7-8; D: -; size: many; CDR3: CASLSDIDSTDTQYF; DNA: TGTGCCAGCTTATCCGATATCGACTCCACAGATACGCAGTATTTT
J: TRBJ2-3; V: TRBV2; D: -; size: few; CDR3: CASRASSTDTQYF; DNA: TGTGCCAGCAGGGCGAGTAGCACAGATACGCAGTATTTT
J: TRBJ1-6; V: TRBV27; D: -; size: -; CDR3: CASSSGRSSYNSPLHF; DNA: TGTGCCAGCAGTTCGGGCAGGAGTTCCTATAATTCACCCCTCCACTTT
J: TRBJ2-7; V: TRBV27; D: -; size: few; CDR3: CASSWGKQVYEQYF; DNA: TGTGCCAGCAGTTGGGGAAAACAGGTCTACGAGCAGTACTTC
J: TRBJ2-5; V: TRBV4-2; D: -; size: -; CDR3: CASSQLASQETQYF; DNA: TGTGCCAGCAGCCAACTAGCGTCCCAAGAGACCCAGTACTTC
J: TRBJ2-1; V: TRBV28; D: TRBD2; size: -; CDR3: CASSLLAGRQFF; DNA: TGTGCCAGCAGTTTACTAGCGGGAAGGCAGTTCTTC
J: TRBJ1-1; V: TRBV30; D: -; size: many; CDR3: CAWSLSDLQNTEAFF; DNA: TGTGCCTGGAGTCTTTCGGACTTACAGAACACTGAAGCTTTCTTT
J: TRBJ1-1; V: TRBV6-5; D: -; size: -; CDR3: CASSYSWTGNTEAFF; DNA: TGTGCCAGCAGTTACTCTTGGACGGGGAACACTGAAGCTTTCTTT
J: TRBJ2-3; V: TRBV11-3; D: TRBD1; size: -; CDR3: CASSREGDRGADTQYF; DNA: TGTGCCAGCAGCCGAGAGGGGGACAGGGGCGCAGATACGCAGTATTTT
J: TRBJ2-7; V: TRBV12-3/TRBV12-4; D: -; size: many; CDR3: CASSPGDLRYEQYF; DNA: TGTGCCAGCAGTCCCGGGGACTTAAGGTACGAGCAGTACTTC
J: TRBJ1-1; V: TRBV7-9; D: TRBD1; size: -; CDR3: CASSLGTGGAITEAFF; DNA: TGTGCCAGCAGCTTAGGGACAGGGGGCGCGATCACTGAAGCTTTCTTT
J: TRBJ2-2; V: TRBV3-1; D: -; size: many; CDR3: CASSRDIRELFF; DNA: TGTGCCAGCTCTAGGGACATTCGGGAGCTGTTTTTT
J: TRBJ1-5; V: TRBV27; D: -; size: many; CDR3: CASSLSWGSNQPQHF; DNA: TGTGCCAGCAGTTTATCGTGGGGTAGCAATCAGCCCCAGCATTTT
J: TRBJ1-3; V: TRBV27; D: TRBD1; size: -; CDR3: CASSRTGPTRSGNTIYF; DNA: TGTGCCAGCAGTCGGACAGGGCCAACCCGCTCTGGAAACACCATATATTTT
J: TRBJ2-7; V: TRBV13; D: -; size: -; CDR3: CASSLGASRYEQYF; DNA: TGTGCCAGCAGCTTAGGGGCTAGTAGGTACGAGCAGTACTTC
J: TRBJ2-5; V: TRBV20-1; D: -; size: -; CDR3: CSARAPPIGLGTQYF; DNA: TGCAGTGCTAGGGCCCCCCCGATCGGCCTCGGGACCCAGTACTTC
J: TRBJ1-1; V: TRBV12-3/TRBV12-4; D: -; size: few; CDR3: CASRGRGLTRTEAFF; DNA: TGTGCCAGCAGGGGACGGGGTTTAACGCGAACTGAAGCTTTCTTT
J: TRBJ1-3; V: TRBV25-1; D: -; size: -; CDR3: CASTPGNTIYF; DNA: TGTGCCAGCACTCCCGGAAACACCATATATTTT
J: TRBJ2-1; V: TRBV28; D: -; size: many; CDR3: CASSPNGGRSNEQFF; DNA: TGTGCCAGCAGTCCAAACGGGGGGCGAAGCAATGAGCAGTTCTTC
J: TRBJ1-1; V: TRBV12-3/TRBV12-4; D: -; size: -; CDR3: CASSVFQREWMNTEAFF; DNA: TGTGCCAGCAGTGTTTTCCAGAGAGAGTGGATGAACACTGAAGCTTTCTTT
J: TRBJ2-1; V: TRBV27; D: TRBD2; size: few; CDR3: CASSSSGSIRSYNEQFF; DNA: TGTGCCAGCAGTTCTAGCGGGAGTATTCGCTCCTACAATGAGCAGTTCTTC
J: TRBJ1-5; V: TRBV5-5; D: -; size: many; CDR3: CASSREGGSNQPQHF; DNA: TGTGCCAGCAGCCGAGAGGGGGGTAGCAATCAGCCCCAGCATTTT
J: TRBJ2-7; V: TRBV2; D: -; size: many; CDR3: CASSGSSGYEQYF; DNA: TGTGCCAGCAGTGGATCATCTGGGTACGAGCAGTACTTC
J: TRBJ2-1; V: TRBV12-3/TRBV12-4; D: -; size: few; CDR3: CASSSSHEQFF; DNA: TGTGCCAGCAGTTCCAGTCATGAGCAGTTCTTC
J: TRBJ2-7; V: TRBV11-3; D: -; size: few; CDR3: CASSPEELYEQYF; DNA: TGTGCCAGCAGCCCCGAGGAGCTCTACGAGCAGTACTTC
J: TRBJ1-2; V: TRBV6-5; D: -; size: -; CDR3: CASSHNFDDSNGYTF; DNA: TGTGCCAGCAGTCACAATTTCGATGACAGTAATGGCTACACCTTC
J: TRBJ2-7; V: TRBV27; D: TRBD1; size: -; CDR3: CASSLGTGGAYYEQYF; DNA: TGTGCCAGCAGTTTAGGGACAGGGGGCGCCTACTACGAGCAGTACTTC
J: TRBJ2-1; V: TRBV20-1; D: -; size: few; CDR3: CSARFRTSPSYNEQFF; DNA: TGCAGTGCTAGATTTCGCACTAGCCCCTCCTACAATGAGCAGTTCTTC
J: TRBJ2-5; V: TRBV24-1; D: TRBD1; size: -; CDR3: CATSDPGTGSEETQYF; DNA: TGTGCCACCAGTGATCCAGGGACAGGGTCCGAGGAGACCCAGTACTTC
J: TRBJ2-7; V: TRBV27; D: TRBD2; size: many; CDR3: CASSLVAGGKDEQYF; DNA: TGTGCCAGCAGTTTAGTGGCGGGAGGGAAAGACGAGCAGTACTTC
J: TRBJ2-1; V: TRBV28; D: TRBD2; size: many; CDR3: CASRPGLENNEQFF; DNA: TGTGCCAGCAGGCCGGGACTAGAGAACAATGAGCAGTTCTTC
J: TRBJ1-5; V: TRBV19; D: TRBD1; size: -; CDR3: CASSTGGQGDQPQHF; DNA: TGTGCCAGTAGTACGGGTGGACAGGGCGATCAGCCCCAGCATTTT
J: TRBJ2-1; V: TRBV11-2; D: TRBD2; size: -; CDR3: CASSFRPISSGSASEQFF; DNA: TGTGCCAGCAGCTTCCGCCCAATCTCTAGCGGGAGTGCAAGTGAGCAGTTCTTC
J: TRBJ2-2; V: TRBV28; D: -; size: many; CDR3: CASKTRHTGELFF; DNA: TGTGCCTCAAAGACTAGACACACCGGGGAGCTGTTTTTT
J: TRBJ2-5; V: TRBV20-1; D: -; size: few; CDR3: CSARGEIGETQYF; DNA: TGCAGTGCTAGAGGAGAGATTGGAGAGACCCAGTACTTC
J: TRBJ2-4; V: TRBV5-6; D: -; size: few; CDR3: CASSQPRGNLDIQYF; DNA: TGTGCCAGCAGCCAGCCTCGGGGGAACCTCGACATTCAGTACTTC
J: TRBJ1-4; V: TRBV2; D: -; size: many; CDR3: CASSETRSGNEKLFF; DNA: TGTGCCAGCAGTGAAACGCGGTCGGGTAATGAAAAACTGTTTTTT
J: TRBJ2-7; V: TRBV20-1; D: -; size: many; CDR3: CSARERLSSYEQYF; DNA: TGCAGTGCTAGAGAGCGGCTCAGCTCCTACGAGCAGTACTTC
J: TRBJ2-7; V: TRBV28; D: TRBD2; size: -; CDR3: CASSSTSGRALLEQYF; DNA: TGTGCCAGCAGCTCAACTAGCGGGAGGGCTTTGCTCGAGCAGTACTTC
J: TRBJ2-5; V: TRBV6-1; D: TRBD1; size: few; CDR3: CASSGSKGQGTYF; DNA: TGTGCCAGCAGTGGATCAAAGGGACAGGGGACGTACTTC
J: TRBJ1-1; V: TRBV19; D: -; size: -; CDR3: CASSTTMNTEAFF; DNA: TGTGCCAGTAGTACCACCATGAACACTGAAGCTTTCTTT
J: TRBJ1-2; V: TRBV20-1; D: -; size: many; CDR3: CSARNLYDYGYTF; DNA: TGCAGTGCCCGGAACTTATATGACTATGGCTACACCTTC